Below, 30 T cell receptor beta chains from the same sample are listed, as sequenced in a study of vaccination and CD4 T cells after COVID-19. At the Johns Hopkins FTIC core, DNA taken from cultured CD4+ T cells was sequenced by way of the Oncomine TCR Beta short-read assay. TCRdb re-called the PCR reads through MiXCR, storing one row per CDR3 protein. Seen here are 12,000 or so distinct CDR3 sequences, 50% observed once, and the top ten hold nearly 20%. The antigens for these receptors are not known. Treatment of the sample: roughly 11-day PBMC culture with coronavirus spike peptide pools or control peptides (ViraFEST assay). Specimen: CD4+ T cells from blood, cultured in vitro. The receptors derive from a human donor who had recovered from COVID-19.

This clonotype appeared once. The chain links TRBV5-6 to TRBJ2-5; D gene unclear. CDR1 and CDR2 (germline): SGHDT, YYEEEE. Trimming left V 2 bases short and J 5 bases short, with 10 bases between. CDR3 length: 13 amino acids. The CDR3 DNA reads as TGTGCCAGCAGCTTCTGGGATCAGGAGACCCAGTACTTC. Amino acid sequence: CASSFWDQETQYF.

The chain couples TRBV27 to TRBJ1-6; D remains ambiguous. V lost 4 bases and J lost 1, with 11 bases in between. The length of the CDR3 is 16 residues. Germline lookup yields CDR1 MNHEY and CDR2 SMNVEV (reference sequence). CDR3: CASSSDGRSYNSPLHF. CDR3 nucleotides: TGTGCCAGCAGTTCGGACGGTCGGTCCTATAATTCACCCCTCCACTTT.

V usage is TRBV27 and J usage is TRBJ2-2; D may be TRBD2 (6 bases). Trimming stripped 1 base from V and 5 bases from J, with 17 bases between. This CDR3 has 17 residues. The germline V gene has CDR1 MNHEY and CDR2 SMNVEV (reference sequence). The chain's CDR3 is CASSLFRPGVGTGELFF. The CDR3 bases are TGTGCCAGCAGTTTATTCCGCCCGGGAGTCGGGACCGGGGAGCTGTTTTTT.

The table lists this clonotype with a few counts. The chain has TRBV7-3 and TRBJ2-5, with 7 nucleotides matching TRBD1. J was trimmed by 7 bases and V by 6 bases; bases with no gene match: 5. Germline V gives CDR1 SGHTA, CDR2 FQGTGA. The CDR3 is 12 amino acids. CDR3 DNA: TGTGCCAGCAGTCGACAGGGTGGGACCCAGTACTTC. As protein: CASSRQGGTQYF.

The chain uses TRBV6-1 and TRBJ2-3; 7 nucleotides line up with TRBD2. The CDR3 totals 15 residues. Per the germline V gene, CDR1 is MNHNS and CDR2 is SASEGT. The ends lost 3 bases at V and 2 bases at J; junction bases unmatched: 5. CDR3 in DNA: TGTGCCAGCAGTGAGGTGACTAGCTACACAGATACGCAGTATTTT. Translating it yields CASSEVTSYTDTQYF.

The chain is built from TRBV6-5 and TRBJ1-5, with D possibly matching TRBD1 (5 bases). Germline loops: CDR1 MNHEY, CDR2 SVGAGI. CDR3 length equals 14 residues. Trimming removed 2 bases at V and 5 bases at J, with 10 bases between. The CDR3 here is CASSYGALDQPQHF. The DNA for the CDR3 is TGTGCCAGCAGTTACGGGGCATTGGATCAGCCCCAGCATTTT.

The chain has TRBV15 and TRBJ2-7; D may be TRBD1 (6 bases). The CDR3 is 14 residues long. V lost 3 bases to trimming and J lost 5 bases, with 14 bases between them. The germline CDR1 and CDR2 sequences are LNHNV and YYDKDF (reference sequence). The CDR3 spells CATSRVRQAHEQYF. The CDR3 DNA reads TGTGCCACCAGCAGGGTTCGACAGGCCCACGAGCAGTACTTC. The whole variable domain, remainder taken from reference TRBV15 and TRBJ2-7, is DAMVIQNPRYQVTQFGKPVTLSCSQTLNHNVMYWYQQKSSQAPKLLFHYYDKDFNNEADTPDNFQSRRPNTSFCFLDIRSPGLGDTAMYLCATSRVRQAHEQYFGPGTRLTVT.

This clonotype was observed a few times. The chain uses TRBV6-5 and TRBJ1-5; 7 nucleotides line up with TRBD1. Germline V gives CDR1 MNHEY, CDR2 SVGAGI. This CDR3 is 15 amino acids long. V lost 4 bases, J lost 3 bases, and 6 bases stayed unmatched. DNA for the CDR3: TGTGCCAGCAGTTCCTTCAGGGGGGTCAATCAGCCCCAGCATTTT. Its protein is CASSSFRGVNQPQHF.

The V call is TRBV2, the J call TRBJ1-5, with D uncertain. Germline CDR1 and CDR2: SNHLY and FYNNEI. Trimming left V 6 bases short and J 0 bases short, with 12 bases between. The CDR3 is 15 residues long. The CDR3 region is CASSPPGSSNQPQHF. CDR3 in DNA: TGTGCCAGCAGCCCCCCGGGGAGTAGCAATCAGCCCCAGCATTTT.

This clonotype has only a few counts. This chain links TRBV27 with TRBJ1-1; tentative D call: TRBD1 (5 bases). With 0 bases removed from V and 6 bases from J, the gap between germline ends came to 14 bases. Per germline, CDR1 MNHEY and CDR2 SMNVEV (reference sequence). The CDR3 covers 15 residues. The DNA of the CDR3 is TGTGCCAGCAGTTTATCGTCCTTCGGGGACTCTGAAGCTTTCTTT. This encodes CASSLSSFGDSEAFF.

This clonotype was found a few times. V gene TRBV30 combines with J gene TRBJ2-7; 7 positions agree with TRBD2. V lost 4 bases, J lost 2 bases, and 14 bases stayed unmatched. This CDR3 has 16 residues. Germline V gene sequence: CDR1 GTSNPN, CDR2 SVGIG (reference sequence). The CDR3 spells CAWKSIRGGGAYEQYF. In nucleotides, the CDR3 is TGTGCCTGGAAGTCGATCCGGGGCGGGGGAGCCTACGAGCAGTACTTC.

The chain uses TRBV7-2 and TRBJ2-3, with 9 bases identical to TRBD1. This CDR3 is built from 15 residues. Trimming at V came to 5 bases and at J to 3 bases, leaving 6 bases not matched to a gene. Germline assignment: CDR1 SGHTA and CDR2 FQGNSA. CDR3 DNA: TGTGCCAGCAGCCCCGGGACAGGGCGGACAGATACGCAGTATTTT. Its protein product is CASSPGTGRTDTQYF. The variable domain in full, with the rest retrieved from reference TRBV7-2 and TRBJ2-3, is GAGVSQSPSNKVTEKGKDVELRCDPISGHTALYWYRQSLGQGLEFLIYFQGNSAPDKSGLPSDRFSAERTGGSVSTLTIQRTQQEDSAVYLCASSPGTGRTDTQYFGPGTRLTVL.

The V call is TRBV6-1, the J call TRBJ2-5; D possibly corresponds to TRBD2 (6 bases). This CDR3 has 15 amino acids. The germline CDR1 and CDR2 sequences are MNHNS and SASEGT. Deletions cut 4 bases from V and 3 bases from J, with 15 bases between. Here the CDR3 DNA reads TGTGCCAGCAGTGTGGGCGGTTGGGGGGAAGAGACCCAGTACTTC. Translated: CASSVGGWGEETQYF.

The sample holds a few counts of this clonotype. The rearrangement joins TRBV20-1 to TRBJ1-6; D remains ambiguous. The CDR3 has 15 residues. The germline V and J ends were trimmed by 6 bases and 7 bases, with 19 bases remaining between them. Germline V gives CDR1 DFQATT, CDR2 SNEGSKA (reference sequence). This CDR3 is CSADLSRRQNSPLHF. CDR3 nucleotides: TGCAGTGCCGACCTAAGTCGTCGGCAGAATTCACCCCTCCACTTT.

The chain recombines TRBV6-5 with TRBJ2-7; D is uncertain. The V gene lost 6 bases and the J gene lost 0 bases, with 15 bases spanning the gap. CDR3 size: 15 residues. Germline V gene sequence: CDR1 MNHEY, CDR2 SVGAGI. CDR3: CASSYKDPSSYEQYF. The CDR3 DNA reads TGTGCCAGCAGCTACAAAGACCCAAGCTCCTACGAGCAGTACTTC.

This chain links TRBV6-1 with TRBJ2-7, with TRBD2 matching 8 bases. CDR3 length equals 17 residues. Trimming cost V 10 bases and J 0 bases; bases outside gene matches: 17. In germline, CDR1 is MNHNS, CDR2 SASEGT. The CDR3 loop reads CAIGGGPSGPNSYEQYF. CDR3 coding DNA: TGTGCCATCGGGGGGGGGCCTAGCGGGCCTAACTCCTACGAGCAGTACTTC.

This sequence joins TRBV7-9 and TRBJ2-7; the D gene is possibly TRBD2 (6 bases). V was trimmed by 5 bases and J by 12 bases, leaving 20 bases between them. CDR3 length equals 13 residues. In germline, CDR1 is SEHNR, CDR2 FQNEAQ (reference sequence). As DNA, the CDR3 is TGTGCCAGCAGCCTCATGATGGATGGAGGGTTGTACTTC. Translating it yields CASSLMMDGGLYF.

The J gene is TRBJ1-5, the V gene TRBV6-1; weak D call: TRBD1 (5 bases). V was cut by 10 bases and J by 4 bases, with 14 bases left in between. Germline CDR1 is MNHNS and CDR2 is SASEGT. This CDR3 has 13 amino acids. Written as DNA, the CDR3 is TGTGCCACCCGGGGCAGGCCTAATCAGCCCCAGCATTTT. Translation gives CATRGRPNQPQHF.

The gene calls are TRBV19 and TRBJ1-5; 8 bases align to TRBD1. This CDR3 has 14 amino acids. Germline assignment: CDR1 LNHDA and CDR2 SQIVND (reference sequence). Trimming removed 5 bases from V and 6 bases from J; junction bases left unmatched: 6. The CDR3 spells CASSVQGVGQPQHF. CDR3 in DNA: TGTGCCAGTAGTGTACAGGGGGTGGGTCAGCCCCAGCATTTT.

A single count supports this clonotype. The chain combines TRBV20-1 with TRBJ2-5; 11 bases are shared with TRBD2. CDR1 is DFQATT, CDR2 SNEGSKA, per germline (reference sequence). CDR3 length: 13 residues. CDR3 sequence (DNA): TGCGGGGAACTAGCGGGAGAGGAAGAGACCCAGTACTTC. Protein sequence: CGELAGEEETQYF.

This clonotype was seen a few times. The CDR3 DNA reads as TGTGCCAGCAGCAAAGGAGGAACCCAGGGTTGTACGCAGTATTTT. Residues: CASSKGGTQGCTQYF. This chain links TRBV21-1 with TRBJ2-3; the table assigns TRBD1, which was not confirmed against the DNA. TRBV21-1 is a pseudogene. The CDR3 is made up of 15 amino acids.

The rearrangement uses TRBV2 and TRBJ2-5; no clear D gene. Between the trimmed V and J ends, which lost 7 bases and 1 base, there was a span of 4 bases. This CDR3 comprises 11 residues. From germline, CDR1 is SNHLY and CDR2 FYNNEI. The CDR3, as DNA: TGTGCCAGCAACCCCCAAGAGACCCAGTACTTC. Its translation is CASNPQETQYF. The full variable domain, rest sourced from reference TRBV2 and TRBJ2-5, is EPEVTQTPSHQVTQMGQEVILRCVPISNHLYFYWYRQILGQKVEFLVSFYNNEISEKSEIFDDQFSVERPDGSNFTLKIRSTKLEDSAMYFCASNPQETQYFGPGTRLLVL.

The V call is TRBV20-1, the J call TRBJ2-7; no reliable D call. CDR3 length: 14 residues. Germline CDR1 DFQATT, CDR2 SNEGSKA (reference sequence). V lost 1 base to trimming and J lost 3 bases, with 13 bases between them. The CDR3 here is CSARGSEELYEQYF. The CDR3 DNA sequence: TGCAGTGCTAGAGGTTCCGAAGAACTCTACGAGCAGTACTTC.

Turning to this clonotype: A junction boundary mismatches the germline segment, possibly from a read error. V is TRBV6-1 and J is TRBJ2-2, with 7 bases aligning to TRBD1. The germline gives CDR1 MNHNS, CDR2 SASEGT. The CDR3 consists of 15 residues. CDR3 region: CTSSTPRTGPRELFF. The CDR3, as DNA: TGTACCAGCAGCACACCCCGGACAGGACCCAGGGAGCTGTTTTTT.

This chain uses TRBV2 with TRBJ2-3; D is uncertain. This CDR3 comprises 14 residues. Looked up from germline, CDR1 is SNHLY and CDR2 is FYNNEI. Trimming stripped 10 bases from V and 4 bases from J, with 18 bases between. CDR3 bases: TGTGCCACCTCTCACCGGAAGCAGTCAGATACGCAGTATTTT. It is translated as CATSHRKQSDTQYF. Using reference TRBV2 and TRBJ2-3 for the parts outside the CDR3, the full variable domain is EPEVTQTPSHQVTQMGQEVILRCVPISNHLYFYWYRQILGQKVEFLVSFYNNEISEKSEIFDDQFSVERPDGSNFTLKIRSTKLEDSAMYFCATSHRKQSDTQYFGPGTRLTVL.

This clonotype was counted a few times. The J gene is TRBJ2-3, the V gene TRBV20-1; 8 positions match TRBD1. The germline CDR1 and CDR2 sequences are DFQATT and SNEGSKA (reference sequence). CDR3 size: 15 residues. Trimming removed 5 bases from V and 1 base from J; junction bases left unmatched: 8. The CDR3 region is CSAHEQGDGTDTQYF. Written as DNA, the CDR3 is TGCAGTGCTCACGAACAGGGGGATGGCACAGATACGCAGTATTTT.

This chain links TRBV2 with TRBJ1-2; D is ambiguous. Germline V gene lookup returns CDR1 SNHLY and CDR2 FYNNEI. The CDR3 is 13 amino acids. V was cut by 6 bases and J by 1 base, with 9 bases left in between. CDR3 sequence (DNA): TGTGCCAGCAGGGGAGTTTTTAACTATGGCTACACCTTC. This sequence encodes CASRGVFNYGYTF.

J is TRBJ2-1 and V is TRBV6-5; 10 bases fit TRBD1. V gave up 8 bases and J gave up 6 bases; unmatched junction bases: 7. CDR3 size: 14 residues. The germline V gene has CDR1 MNHEY and CDR2 SVGAGI. CDR3 nucleotide sequence: TGTGCCAGCGGTTGGGACAGGGGAGTCAATGAGCAGTTCTTC. This codes for CASGWDRGVNEQFF.

The V call is TRBV14, the J call TRBJ2-1, with no clear D. Trimming pared 0 bases from V and 7 bases from J, leaving 10 bases between. Germline V gene data show CDR1 as SGHDN and CDR2 as FVKESK. This CDR3 is built from 14 residues. This chain's CDR3 is CASSQDNFRNEQFF. In DNA, the CDR3 is TGTGCCAGCAGCCAAGATAACTTTAGGAATGAGCAGTTCTTC.

The chain joins TRBV7-6 to TRBJ2-5; 11 bases fit TRBD2. The V gene end was trimmed by 0 bases and the J gene end by 0 bases; junction bases not matched to a gene: 6. Germline V CDR1 and CDR2: SGHVS, FNYEAQ. The CDR3 has 18 residues. CDR3 region: CASSLALAGGEYQETQYF. The CDR3 coding sequence is TGTGCCAGCAGCTTAGCGTTAGCGGGGGGGGAATACCAAGAGACCCAGTACTTC.